This TCR beta chain was obtained from a study of STAT5B mutations in CD4+ large granular lymphocyte leukemia. This clone was seen a single time. Its antigen is unknown. The germline V gene has CDR1 GTSNPN and CDR2 SVGIG (reference sequence). The CDR3 is made up of 12 amino acids. The V end lost 0 bases, the J end lost 8 bases, and 10 bases lay between the germline ends. Healthy controls were blood donor buffy coats. Findings of the study overall: Top patient clones used TRBV06 genes more often: 8/27 versus 2/35 in controls. Higher CD4+ than CD8+ T-LGLL clonality might reflect small sample size.

This was a survey-level run. Some clones are missing from TCRdb's copy, which holds only in-frame ones; the method was immunoSEQ multiplex PCR. The sample contains fewer than 50,000 clones, 65% to 90% of which appear only once. The sequence came from a human donor in good health. The genes are TRBV30 and TRBJ1-1; D is undetermined. Sequencing input: CD4+ T cells from blood buffy coats. The CDR3 region is CAWSVRGMEAFF. Written as DNA, the CDR3 is TGTGCCTGGAGTGTACGCGGGATGGAAGCTTTCTTT. Filled out from reference TRBV30 and TRBJ1-1, the complete variable domain reads SQTIHQWPATLVQPVGSPLSLECTVEGTSNPNLYWYRQAAGRGLQLLFYSVGIGQISSEVPQNLSASRPQDRQFILSSKKLLLSDSGFYLCAWSVRGMEAFFGQGTRLTVV.